A selection of T cell receptor beta chains follows, all from one sample in a study of CD4+ T cells in melanoma. Assay used: immunoSEQ multiplex PCR; TCRdb lists only in-frame clones, some missing. The data show 9,300 or so clones, roughly two thirds seen once. The sequencing input was cells from a culture (not recorded whether cultured in vitro). These receptors originate from a human donor with melanoma. The CDR3 runs from the conserved cysteine through the conserved F or W. Each record gives: V gene, D gene, J gene, clone size, CDR3 protein, CDR3 DNA. A D gene is named only where the DNA matches it firmly. Some rows mark clone size as missing; the rest say once, few, many or name a class of expanded clone.

V: TRBV7-6
D: TRBD2
J: TRBJ2-1
size: .
CDR3: CASSLVAGGKNEQFF
DNA: TGTGCCAGCAGCTTAGTAGCGGGGGGGAAAAATGAGCAGTTCTTC

V: TRBV19
D: .
J: TRBJ2-3
size: .
CDR3: CASLDLSSTDTQYF
DNA: TGTGCCAGTTTAGATCTGTCTAGCACAGATACGCAGTATTTT

V: TRBV19
D: TRBD1
J: TRBJ1-4
size: .
CDR3: CASIGGTGGILNEKLFF
DNA: TGTGCCAGTATCGGGGGGACAGGAGGGATACTAAATGAAAAACTGTTTTTT

V: TRBV7-9
D: .
J: TRBJ1-3
size: once
CDR3: CASRDDSITGNTIYF
DNA: TGTGCCAGCAGGGACGACAGTATTACTGGAAACACCATATATTTT

V: TRBV5-4
D: .
J: TRBJ2-7
size: few
CDR3: CASSSPGANGQYF
DNA: TGTGCCAGCAGTTCCCCGGGGGCGAACGGGCAGTACTTC

V: TRBV7-2
D: TRBD1
J: TRBJ2-7
size: .
CDR3: CASSLWDRVNEQYF
DNA: TGTGCCAGCAGCCTATGGGACAGGGTCAACGAGCAGTACTTC

V: TRBV19
D: TRBD2
J: TRBJ2-5
size: .
CDR3: CASRQRGVQETQYF
DNA: TGTGCCAGTCGGCAGCGGGGGGTCCAAGAGACCCAGTACTTC

V: TRBV4-1
D: .
J: TRBJ1-2
size: .
CDR3: CASSQAGGRDYGYTF
DNA: TGCGCCAGCAGCCAAGCTGGGGGGCGCGACTATGGCTACACCTTC

V: TRBV5-6
D: .
J: TRBJ1-1
size: .
CDR3: CASTPGGAGTEAFF
DNA: TGTGCCAGCACCCCCGGAGGCGCGGGGACTGAAGCTTTCTTT

V: TRBV13
D: .
J: TRBJ1-3
size: .
CDR3: CASSGLLNSGNTIYF
DNA: TGTGCCAGTTCGGGACTATTAAACTCTGGAAACACCATATATTTT

V: TRBV18
D: TRBD2
J: TRBJ2-5
size: .
CDR3: CASSPPPGGQETQYF
DNA: TGTGCCAGCTCCCCACCCCCGGGGGGACAAGAGACCCAGTACTTC

V: TRBV9
D: .
J: TRBJ1-1
size: .
CDR3: CASSVVTEAFF
DNA: TGTGCCAGCAGCGTAGTTACTGAAGCTTTCTTT

V: TRBV2
D: TRBD2
J: TRBJ2-7
size: .
CDR3: CASSRGLAGGLSSYEQYF
DNA: TGTGCCAGCAGCCGGGGACTAGCGGGGGGCTTAAGCTCCTACGAGCAGTACTTC

V: TRBV6-6
D: .
J: TRBJ1-5
size: .
CDR3: CASSRRRTYQPQHF
DNA: TGTGCCAGCAGTCGCCGCAGAACATATCAGCCCCAGCATTTT

V: TRBV7-8
D: .
J: TRBJ1-5
size: few
CDR3: CASSLSARGFSGQPQHF
DNA: TGTGCCAGCAGCTTATCAGCGCGGGGGTTCTCAGGTCAGCCCCAGCATTTT

V: TRBV2
D: TRBD1
J: TRBJ1-2
size: .
CDR3: CASREGQGAINYGYTF
DNA: TGTGCCAGCAGAGAGGGACAGGGAGCTATTAACTATGGCTACACCTTC

V: TRBV6-1
D: TRBD1
J: TRBJ1-4
size: .
CDR3: CASRTGPIYEKLFF
DNA: TGTGCCAGTAGGACAGGGCCGATTTATGAAAAACTGTTTTTT

V: TRBV11-2
D: .
J: TRBJ2-7
size: .
CDR3: CASSQIPGLGPYEQYF
DNA: TGTGCCAGCAGTCAAATCCCGGGACTCGGCCCCTACGAGCAGTACTTC

V: TRBV14
D: .
J: TRBJ2-1
size: .
CDR3: CASSQALAQTGVFYNEQFF
DNA: TGTGCCAGCAGCCAAGCACTAGCACAAACGGGAGTCTTCTACAATGAGCAGTTCTTC

V: TRBV6-6
D: .
J: TRBJ1-2
size: .
CDR3: CASTIKGVGDYGYTF
DNA: TGTGCCAGCACTATAAAGGGGGTAGGGGACTATGGCTACACCTTC

V: TRBV29-1
D: .
J: TRBJ2-1
size: .
CDR3: CSVGAGVIDNEQFF
DNA: TGCAGCGTTGGGGCAGGGGTCATCGACAATGAGCAGTTCTTC

V: TRBV15
D: .
J: TRBJ1-6
size: .
CDR3: CATSRDSGTGRGVSPLHF
DNA: TGTGCCACCAGCAGAGATAGTGGAACGGGCAGGGGCGTTTCACCCCTCCACTTT

V: TRBV4-3
D: .
J: TRBJ2-5
size: .
CDR3: CASSSWEDQETQYF
DNA: TGCGCCAGCAGCTCCTGGGAGGACCAAGAGACCCAGTACTTC

V: TRBV10-2
D: .
J: TRBJ2-5
size: .
CDR3: CASSSRQRQETQYF
DNA: TGCGCCAGCAGTAGCCGACAGAGACAAGAGACCCAGTACTTC

V: TRBV21-1
D: .
J: TRBJ2-1
size: .
CDR3: CASSKGSRLASGGDEQFF
DNA: TGTGCCAGCAGCAAAGGAAGTAGGCTCGCTAGCGGGGGGGACGAGCAGTTCTTC

V: TRBV29-1
D: .
J: TRBJ1-1
size: once
CDR3: CSVGTLISRNTEAFF
DNA: TGCAGCGTTGGCACCCTTATCAGCCGGAACACTGAAGCTTTCTTT

V: TRBV14
D: .
J: TRBJ2-2
size: .
CDR3: CASSQGRLAFSPNTGELFF
DNA: TGTGCCAGCAGCCAAGGGCGCCTAGCGTTTTCCCCGAACACCGGGGAGCTGTTTTTT